This T cell receptor beta chain stems from a study of blood T cell repertoires in COVID-19. Study details: From T cells, B-cell-depleted T cells, or PBMCs came the material, which was cDNA or gDNA.

Looked up from germline, CDR1 is SGHTS and CDR2 is YDEGEE. CDR3 length equals 13 residues. The V and J ends lost 4 bases and 9 bases respectively, with 17 bases between them. Per the authors' pipeline: Estimation of nucleated cell counts relied on the amplification of reference gene primers. Sequencing used immunoSEQ multiplex PCR; TCRdb keeps in-frame clones, though not all of them. Clone size and the V and J calls come from that table; the DNA yielded D and trimming. The sample includes about 150,000 clones, 78% of them seen just once. The material sequenced was PBMCs or T cells enriched from blood (not recorded which). The receptor comes from a woman aged 45-65 years who had recovered from COVID-19. The rearrangement uses TRBV5-8 and TRBJ2-7; D is unclear. CDR3: CASSLTPSQGQYF. The CDR3 nucleotides read TGTGCCAGCAGCCTGACTCCTTCTCAAGGGCAGTACTTC. The full variable domain, with the rest looked up from reference TRBV5-8 and TRBJ2-7, is EAGVTQSPTHLIKTRGQQATLRCSPISGHTSVYWYQQALGLGLQFLLWYDEGEERNRGNFPPRFSGRQFPNYSSELNVNALELEDSALYLCASSLTPSQGQYFGPGTRLTVT.